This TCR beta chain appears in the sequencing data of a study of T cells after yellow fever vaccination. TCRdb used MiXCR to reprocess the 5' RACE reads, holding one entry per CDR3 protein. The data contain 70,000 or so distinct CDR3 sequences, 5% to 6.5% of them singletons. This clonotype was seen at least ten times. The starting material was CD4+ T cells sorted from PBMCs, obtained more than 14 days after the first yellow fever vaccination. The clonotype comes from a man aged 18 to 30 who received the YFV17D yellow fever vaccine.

CDR3 sequence reads: CASGSSTGTGGYGYTF. The CDR3 DNA reads as TGTGCCAGCGGGTCTTCGACCGGGACAGGGGGGTATGGCTACACCTTC. The chain combines TRBV12-3 or TRBV12-4 with TRBJ1-2; 11 bases match TRBD1. Trimming at V came to 8 bases and at J to 5 bases, leaving 13 bases not matched to a gene. The CDR3 sequence is 16 residues long.